This is a list of T cell receptor beta chains from one sample in a study of spatial heterogeneity in lung cancer. Each CDR3 protein is one row after TCRdb ran MiXCR on the 5' RACE reads. The table lists about 7,200 distinct CDR3 sequences, roughly 5.9% of them singletons. Here the sequenced sample was normal lung tissue next to the tumor, taken at surgery. These receptors were obtained from a female donor with early-stage non-small cell lung cancer. Both conserved end residues are part of each CDR3. A D gene is named only where the DNA matches it firmly. Only part of the rows carry a size: once, few, many, or a class if the clone is expanded.

j_call | clone_size | v_call | d_call | cdr3_aa | cdr3_nt
TRBJ2-3 | medium-sized | TRBV7-2 | . | CASSLAADTQYF | TGTGCCAGCAGCTTAGCCGCGGATACGCAGTATTTT
TRBJ1-1 | large | TRBV21-1 | . | CASSKSNSVNTEAFF | TGTGCCAGCAGCAAAAGTAACAGCGTAAACACTGAAGCTTTCTTT
TRBJ2-1 | medium-sized | TRBV20-1 | . | CSAGAAEQFF | TGCAGTGCTGGGGCGGCGGAGCAGTTCTTC
TRBJ2-3 | many | TRBV12-3/TRBV12-4 | . | CASSFGTDTQYF | TGTGCCAGCAGTTTCGGCACAGATACGCAGTATTTT
TRBJ2-7 | medium-sized | TRBV4-1 | . | CASSHLQAPYEQYF | TGCGCCAGCAGCCACTTACAGGCGCCCTACGAGCAGTACTTC
TRBJ2-2 | medium-sized | TRBV28 | TRBD2 | CASIIGAGGPRGELFF | TGTGCCAGCATCATAGGAGCGGGAGGGCCGCGCGGGGAGCTGTTTTTT
TRBJ2-2 | medium-sized | TRBV20-1 | . | CSAPRARTATNTGELFF | TGCAGTGCTCCAAGGGCTAGGACAGCCACGAACACCGGGGAGCTGTTTTTT
TRBJ1-4 | medium-sized | TRBV7-9 | . | CASSLGTPGSEKLFF | TGTGCCAGCAGCTTGGGGACTCCTGGAAGTGAAAAACTGTTTTTT
TRBJ2-1 | few | TRBV28 | . | CASGSGLTRNEQFF | TGTGCCAGCGGATCGGGACTCACGAGGAATGAGCAGTTCTTC
TRBJ2-2 | many | TRBV27 | . | CAIRRSTGELFF | TGTGCCATCCGCAGGAGCACCGGGGAGCTGTTTTTT
TRBJ2-1 | medium-sized | TRBV29-1 | . | CSVEAGHYSTNEQFF | TGCAGCGTTGAGGCGGGACACTATTCAACAAATGAGCAGTTCTTC
TRBJ2-1 | . | TRBV7-2 | TRBD2 | CASSLTSGPYNEQFF | TGTGCCAGCAGCTTGACTAGCGGTCCCTACAATGAGCAGTTCTTC
TRBJ1-5 | many | TRBV25-1 | TRBD1 | CASSQTGTASGQPQHF | TGTGCCAGCAGTCAAACCGGGACAGCGTCGGGTCAGCCCCAGCATTTT
TRBJ2-2 | . | TRBV12-3/TRBV12-4 | TRBD1 | CASSSHMDRASGELFF | TGTGCCAGCAGTTCTCACATGGACAGGGCTAGCGGGGAGCTGTTTTTT
TRBJ2-1 | medium-sized | TRBV7-6 | TRBD2 | CVSAGDSNNEQFF | TGTGTCTCGGCGGGGGATTCCAACAATGAGCAGTTCTTC
TRBJ2-3 | many | TRBV7-2 | . | CASSYGLISTDTQYF | TGTGCCAGCAGCTACGGACTTATTAGCACAGATACGCAGTATTTT
TRBJ1-1 | many | TRBV10-3 | . | CATLGPNLEAFF | TGTGCCACGCTGGGCCCCAATCTCGAAGCTTTCTTT